These 17 T cell receptor beta chains originate from one sample sequenced in a study of shared clonotypes between healthy human individuals. Data came from immunoSEQ multiplex PCR; TCRdb stores just in-frame clones and leaves some out. The sample lists about 960,000 clones; 70% to 85% were seen once. Sequencing was carried out using memory CD4+ T cells sorted from blood. Documented subset: CD45RA-negative fraction. These receptors were obtained from a man between 18 and 29 years old in good health.

This chain joins TRBV30 and TRBJ2-7; 9 bases map to TRBD2. This CDR3 is built from 13 residues. Trimming cost V 0 bases and J 6 bases; bases outside gene matches: 3. Germline CDR1 reads GTSNPN; CDR2 reads SVGIG (reference sequence). This CDR3 is CAWSVPSGIEQYF. As DNA, the CDR3 is TGTGCCTGGAGTGTACCTAGCGGGATCGAGCAGTACTTC.

The CDR3 spells CAWSMGYLEAFF. Written as DNA, the CDR3 is TGTGCCTGGAGTATGGGTTACCTTGAAGCTTTCTTT. This chain connects TRBV30 to TRBJ1-1; D unclear. The CDR3 length is 12 residues. Germline V gene sequence: CDR1 GTSNPN, CDR2 SVGIG (reference sequence). Deletions cut 2 bases from V and 7 bases from J, with 11 bases between.

The chain couples TRBV10-3 to TRBJ2-5; the D gene is possibly TRBD1 (7 bases). V was trimmed by 3 bases and J by 1 base, leaving 12 bases between them. Germline V gene lookup returns CDR1 ENHRY and CDR2 SYGVKD. CDR3 length: 15 residues. The CDR3 here is CAISDAGQPQETQYF. CDR3 nucleotide sequence: TGTGCCATCAGTGACGCGGGACAGCCCCAAGAGACCCAGTACTTC.

The rearrangement uses TRBV20-1 and TRBJ1-2; the D is unclear. The CDR3 has 11 residues. The germline V and J ends were trimmed by 6 bases and 4 bases, with 9 bases remaining between them. CDR1 DFQATT and CDR2 SNEGSKA come from the germline V gene (reference sequence). The CDR3 bases are TGCAGTGCGAAGTTGCTCTATGGCTACACCTTC. Translation gives CSAKLLYGYTF.

This chain links TRBV5-1 with TRBJ2-3; perhaps TRBD1 as D (6 bases). The CDR3 runs 14 residues. The V end lost 5 bases, the J end lost 2 bases, and 12 bases lay between the germline ends. Germline V gene lookup returns CDR1 SGHRS and CDR2 YFSETQ. CDR3 region: CASRQGQNTDTQYF. DNA of the CDR3: TGCGCCAGCAGACAAGGACAGAACACAGATACGCAGTATTTT.

The chain recombines TRBV7-6 with TRBJ2-7, with TRBD1 identical over 9 bases. The germline gives CDR1 SGHVS, CDR2 FNYEAQ. Trimming cost V 5 bases and J 4 bases; bases outside gene matches: 6. The CDR3 consists of 14 residues. CDR3 DNA sequence: TGTGCCAGCAGCATCGGGACAGGGCCGTACGAGCAGTACTTC. Its protein is CASSIGTGPYEQYF. The full variable domain, completed using reference TRBV7-6 and TRBJ2-7, is GAGVSQSPRYKVTKRGQDVALRCDPISGHVSLYWYRQALGQGPEFLTYFNYEAQQDKSGLPNDRFSAERPEGSISTLTIQRTEQRDSAMYRCASSIGTGPYEQYFGPGTRLTVT.

The sample holds one count of this clone. This chain connects TRBV19 to TRBJ2-2; D not certain. Deletions cut 4 bases from V and 2 bases from J, with 8 bases between. Germline lookup yields CDR1 LNHDA and CDR2 SQIVND (reference sequence). This CDR3 has 14 residues. This chain's CDR3 is CASSTAINTGELFF. The CDR3 nucleotides are TGTGCCAGTAGTACGGCAATAAACACCGGGGAGCTGTTTTTT.

The V gene is TRBV10-1, the J gene TRBJ2-3; TRBD2 aligns across 14 bases. The CDR3 runs 16 residues. Trimming cost V 8 bases and J 4 bases; bases outside gene matches: 8. Germline V gene lookup returns CDR1 WNHNN and CDR2 SYGVQD (reference sequence). CDR3 DNA sequence: TGCGCCAGCGATTTGGGACTAGCGGGGGTCCCAGATACGCAGTATTTT. It translates to CASDLGLAGVPDTQYF.

This clone was detected a few times. The chain employs TRBV5-1 and TRBJ1-1; D perhaps matches TRBD1 (5 bases). CDR1 SGHRS and CDR2 YFSETQ come from the germline V gene. The CDR3 spans 13 residues. V was cut by 4 bases and J by 6 bases, with 13 bases left in between. This CDR3 is CASSVGTYAEAFF. CDR3 sequence (DNA): TGCGCCAGCAGCGTGGGGACTTACGCTGAAGCTTTCTTT.

The V gene is TRBV5-4, the J gene TRBJ1-1, with D perhaps TRBD1 (6 bases). This CDR3 has 15 amino acids. Germline loops: CDR1 SGHNT, CDR2 YYREEE (reference sequence). With 4 bases removed from V and 0 bases from J, the gap between germline ends came to 13 bases. DNA of the CDR3: TGTGCCAGCAGCCAAGGGGGTTACATGAACACTGAAGCTTTCTTT. The encoded protein is CASSQGGYMNTEAFF.

The rearrangement joins TRBV9 to TRBJ1-2; the match to TRBD1 covers 9 bases. This CDR3 spans 16 amino acids. Losses at the gene ends were 2 bases for V and 6 bases for J; bases not matched to a gene: 11. The germline gives CDR1 SGDLS, CDR2 YYNGEE. The CDR3 DNA follows: TGTGCCAGCAGCGTGGACTTGTGGGGACAGGGAGATGGCTACACCTTC. Encoded protein: CASSVDLWGQGDGYTF.

The rearrangement uses TRBV4-3 and TRBJ1-6, with D uncertain. Germline assignment: CDR1 LGHNA and CDR2 YSLEER. V lost 0 bases, J lost 9 bases, and 15 bases lay in between. The CDR3 has 16 residues. The CDR3 nucleotides are TGCGCCAGCAGCCAAGAAGACACTGCCTATGGTTCACCCCTCCACTTT. Translation: CASSQEDTAYGSPLHF.

The chain is built from TRBV5-4 and TRBJ1-4; D not certain. With 1 base removed from V and 4 bases from J, the gap between germline ends came to 8 bases. Germline-derived CDR1 and CDR2 are SGHNT and YYREEE (reference sequence). CDR3 length equals 14 residues. The CDR3 spells CASSLNGLNEKLFF. CDR3 coding DNA: TGTGCCAGCAGCTTGAACGGACTTAATGAAAAACTGTTTTTT.

Concerning this clone itself: This specimen includes other DNA sequences encoding the same CDR3. The V and J genes are TRBV5-1 and TRBJ2-5, with no clear D. CDR3 length equals 12 residues. Germline V lookup: CDR1 SGHRS, CDR2 YFSETQ. Trimming cost V 0 bases and J 5 bases, with 5 bases left between them. The CDR3: CASSLVRETQYF. In DNA, the CDR3 is TGCGCCAGCAGCTTGGTACGTGAGACCCAGTACTTC.

The chain uses TRBV5-8 and TRBJ2-3, with D perhaps being TRBD1 or TRBD2 (6 bases each). The V end was cut by 4 bases, the J end by 4 bases, with 16 bases between. Germline V lookup: CDR1 SGHTS, CDR2 YDEGEE. This CDR3 contains 15 residues. The chain's CDR3 is CASSAGGGKADTQYF. The CDR3 DNA follows: TGTGCCAGCAGCGCTGGGGGCGGGAAAGCAGATACGCAGTATTTT. The variable domain in full, with the rest retrieved from reference TRBV5-8 and TRBJ2-3, is EAGVTQSPTHLIKTRGQQATLRCSPISGHTSVYWYQQALGLGLQFLLWYDEGEERNRGNFPPRFSGRQFPNYSSELNVNALELEDSALYLCASSAGGGKADTQYFGPGTRLTVL.

This chain links TRBV11-2 with TRBJ1-2; TRBD1 matches at 8 bases. The CDR3 covers 18 residues. Per germline, CDR1 SGHAT and CDR2 FQNNGV. Losses at the gene ends were 1 base for V and 4 bases for J; bases not matched to a gene: 14. CDR3: CASSLVRGPPPLIYGYTF. CDR3 bases: TGTGCCAGCAGCTTAGTCAGGGGGCCTCCTCCACTAATCTATGGCTACACCTTC.

Turning to this clone: Additional DNA sequences in this sample encode the identical CDR3. The gene calls are TRBV5-1 and TRBJ2-6; D not resolved. Trimming stripped 0 bases from V and 0 bases from J, with 4 bases between. Germline V gives CDR1 SGHRS, CDR2 YFSETQ. The length of the CDR3 is 15 residues. CDR3 nucleotide sequence: TGCGCCAGCAGCTTGGGAAGCTCTGGGGCCAACGTCCTGACTTTC. It encodes CASSLGSSGANVLTF.